A single sample is the source of the 23 T cell receptor beta chains below, sequenced in a study of T cell responses to AZD1222 COVID-19 vaccine. Method: immunoSEQ multiplex PCR; TCRdb's copy keeps in-frame clones and lacks some. The repertoire holds around 70,000 clones, with around 90% as singletons. Source: peripheral blood, taken 28 days after the second AZD1222 dose. The receptor set was obtained from an adult who received the AZD1222 COVID-19 vaccine.

This chain joins TRBV19 and TRBJ2-7; 9 nucleotides line up with TRBD2. The CDR3 totals 15 residues. CDR1 and CDR2 (germline): LNHDA, SQIVND (reference sequence). Trimming at V came to 4 bases and at J to 3 bases, leaving 7 bases not matched to a gene. The CDR3 DNA reads TGTGCCAGTAGTAGGTTAGCGGGAGAGCGCTACGAGCAGTACTTC. Protein sequence: CASSRLAGERYEQYF.

The CDR3 DNA sequence: TGTGCCAGCAGGAGGGACCTGGCCATCAATCAGCCCCAGCATTTT. This codes for CASRRDLAINQPQHF. The rearrangement joins TRBV6-5 to TRBJ1-5, with D perhaps TRBD1 (5 bases). This CDR3 has 15 amino acids. Trimming left V 6 bases short and J 3 bases short, with 15 bases between. Germline V CDR1 and CDR2: MNHEY, SVGAGI.

The chain links TRBV7-8 to TRBJ2-5, with 8 positions matching TRBD2. This CDR3 contains 17 residues. CDR1 is SGHVS and CDR2 is FQNEAQ in the germline V gene. Unmatched junction bases numbered 12, after V lost 1 base and J lost 5 bases. The CDR3 nucleotides read TGTGCCAGCAGCTTAGAGTGGTCCAGCGGGAGAGGGGAGACCCAGTACTTC. Its translation is CASSLEWSSGRGETQYF.

V is TRBV5-6 and J is TRBJ2-1; TRBD1 aligns across 7 bases. The V segment lost 3 bases and the J segment 10 bases; nucleotides outside the gene matches: 7. There are 13 residues in the CDR3. CDR1 SGHDT and CDR2 YYEEEE come from the germline V gene. CDR3 sequence (DNA): TGTGCCAGCAGCTGGATGACAGGGAACGAGCAGTTCTTC. Translation gives CASSWMTGNEQFF. The whole variable domain, remainder taken from reference TRBV5-6 and TRBJ2-1, is DAGVTQSPTHLIKTRGQQVTLRCSPKSGHDTVSWYQQALGQGPQFIFQYYEEEERQRGNFPDRFSGHQFPNYSSELNVNALLLGDSALYLCASSWMTGNEQFFGPGTRLTVL.

V is TRBV6-5 and J is TRBJ2-7; TRBD2 is a possible D gene (6 bases). The ends were cut back, 6 bases at V and 1 base at J, with 13 bases in the middle. The CDR3 sequence is 14 residues long. Germline V gene lookup returns CDR1 MNHEY and CDR2 SVGAGI. Written as DNA, the CDR3 is TGTGCCAGCAGCCGAAACGCGGGGTCCTACGAGCAGTACTTC. It yields the protein CASSRNAGSYEQYF.

This chain joins TRBV7-8 and TRBJ2-3; TRBD2 might be the D (6 bases). This CDR3 spans 15 amino acids. The V and J ends lost 7 bases and 3 bases respectively, with 17 bases between them. The V gene's germline CDR1 is SGHVS and CDR2 FQNEAQ. CDR3 sequence: CASNEFQAGTDTQYF. The CDR3 DNA reads TGTGCCAGCAACGAGTTCCAGGCGGGAACAGATACGCAGTATTTT.

The V call is TRBV19, the J call TRBJ1-5; no firm D call. The germline gives CDR1 LNHDA, CDR2 SQIVND (reference sequence). The V end was cut by 6 bases, the J end by 3 bases, with 21 bases between. The CDR3 contains 17 residues. The CDR3 protein is CASRPLVGADINQPQHF. CDR3 nucleotides: TGTGCCAGTAGACCCTTAGTAGGTGCGGATATCAATCAGCCCCAGCATTTT.

The gene calls are TRBV12-5 and TRBJ2-5; 11 bases align to TRBD2. The CDR3 contains 18 residues. J lost 5 bases, V lost 4 bases, and 15 bases had no gene match. Germline V CDR1 and CDR2: LGHNT, FRNRAP. The CDR3 reads CASGSPTGLAERGETQYF. The CDR3 DNA follows: TGTGCTAGTGGTTCACCAACGGGACTAGCGGAGAGGGGGGAGACCCAGTACTTC.

The chain employs TRBV5-1 and TRBJ1-1, with D perhaps matching TRBD1 (5 bases). Trimming pared 0 bases from V and 3 bases from J, leaving 9 bases between. Germline values: CDR1 SGHRS, CDR2 YFSETQ. This CDR3 has 14 residues. The CDR3 bases are TGCGCCAGCAGCTTGGGCTCGGGGGACACTGAAGCTTTCTTT. Amino acids: CASSLGSGDTEAFF.

This chain joins TRBV12-3 or TRBV12-4 and TRBJ2-1; no reliable D call. CDR3 length: 12 amino acids. Trimming cost V 1 base and J 12 bases, with 10 bases left between them. The CDR3 sequence is CASSLEPVGQFF. DNA of the CDR3: TGTGCCAGCAGTTTAGAGCCCGTTGGGCAGTTCTTC.

J is TRBJ2-1 and V is TRBV12-3 or TRBV12-4; D unclear. The CDR3 length is 12 residues. The V end lost 2 bases, the J end lost 10 bases, and 9 bases lay between the germline ends. In DNA form, the CDR3 reads TGTGCCAGCAGTTTATCTCCCCTGGAGCAGTTCTTC. It is translated as CASSLSPLEQFF.

V usage is TRBV6-5 and J usage is TRBJ2-1, with D tentatively TRBD2 (5 bases). This CDR3 is built from 16 residues. Per germline, CDR1 MNHEY and CDR2 SVGAGI. V dropped 4 bases and J dropped 6 bases, with 19 bases sitting between them. CDR3 DNA sequence: TGTGCCAGCAGTTGGGCCGTCCGGGGTTTCGGCAATGAGCAGTTCTTC. This gives the protein CASSWAVRGFGNEQFF.

The chain carries TRBV6-6 and TRBJ1-1; D not certain. CDR3 length: 12 residues. V lost 5 bases to trimming and J lost 3 bases, with 7 bases between them. In germline, CDR1 is MNHNY, CDR2 SVGAGI (reference sequence). CDR3 sequence: CASSPDDTEAFF. The CDR3 bases are TGTGCCAGCAGTCCTGACGACACTGAAGCTTTCTTT.

This chain uses TRBV9 with TRBJ2-5; 12 bases align to TRBD2. The CDR3 consists of 15 residues. Looked up from germline, CDR1 is SGDLS and CDR2 is YYNGEE. Trimming took 4 bases from V and 3 from J; bases not matched to a gene: 4. The chain's CDR3 is CASSKTSGREETQYF. The DNA of the CDR3 is TGTGCCAGCAGCAAGACTAGCGGGAGAGAAGAGACCCAGTACTTC.

The chain combines TRBV3-1 (or the pseudogene TRBV3-2) with TRBJ2-3, with 8 bases fitting TRBD2. The CDR3 is 18 residues long. V lost 1 base, J lost 1 base, and 10 bases stayed unmatched. Germline CDR1 is LGHDT and CDR2 is YNNKEL (reference sequence). The CDR3: CASSQVWAGGVGTDTQYF. The CDR3, as DNA: TGTGCCAGCAGCCAAGTTTGGGCGGGAGGTGTTGGCACAGATACGCAGTATTTT.

V and J are TRBV29-1 and TRBJ2-1, with 8 bases matching TRBD2. The germline gives CDR1 SQVTM, CDR2 ANQGSEA. The J segment lost 1 base and the V segment lost 7 bases, leaving 6 bases of the junction unmatched. This CDR3 has 14 amino acids. The CDR3 DNA is TGCAGCGCTTTAGCGGGATCGTCCTACAATGAGCAGTTCTTC. Translation gives CSALAGSSYNEQFF.

The chain links TRBV7-2 to TRBJ2-5; TRBD1 might be the D (5 bases). This CDR3 region has 15 residues. The germline gives CDR1 SGHTA, CDR2 FQGNSA. The germline V and J ends were trimmed by 1 base and 0 bases, with 9 bases remaining between them. CDR3 amino acids: CASSLDAGYQETQYF. CDR3 sequence (DNA): TGTGCCAGCAGCTTAGATGCAGGGTACCAAGAGACCCAGTACTTC.

The chain carries TRBV10-3 and TRBJ2-7; no reliable D call. The V end lost 6 bases, the J end lost 3 bases, and 9 bases lay between the germline ends. CDR3 length: 12 amino acids. The germline V gene encodes CDR1 ENHRY and CDR2 SYGVKD. CDR3 sequence reads: CAIRTQSYEQYF. In DNA form, the CDR3 reads TGTGCCATCAGGACGCAGAGCTACGAGCAGTACTTC.

Regarding this clone: The same CDR3 is also encoded by other DNA sequences in this sample. CDR3 amino acids: CASRTGTNYGYTF. CDR3 in DNA: TGTGCCAGCCGGACAGGAACTAACTATGGCTACACCTTC. V and J are TRBV2 and TRBJ1-2; 7 nucleotides agree with TRBD1. Germline loops: CDR1 SNHLY, CDR2 FYNNEI. The CDR3 contains 13 residues. V lost 8 bases to trimming and J lost 0 bases; unmatched junction nucleotides: 3.

This clone is a singleton in its sample. The V call is TRBV6-6, the J call TRBJ1-1, with D possibly TRBD1 on 5 matching bases. V gave up 5 bases and J gave up 4 bases, with 14 bases separating them. CDR3 length: 14 residues. Per germline, CDR1 MNHNY and CDR2 SVGAGI (reference sequence). DNA of the CDR3: TGTGCCAGCAGTGCGTGGGACGAGGGCACTGAAGCTTTCTTT. Translation: CASSAWDEGTEAFF.

V is TRBV7-8 and J is TRBJ1-4, with 7 bases identical to TRBD1. Germline lookup yields CDR1 SGHVS and CDR2 FQNEAQ. The length of the CDR3 is 16 residues. J lost 1 base, V lost 5 bases, and 7 bases had no gene match. The CDR3 here is CASSHRRDRTNEKLFF. The DNA for the CDR3 is TGTGCCAGCAGCCACCGACGGGACAGAACTAATGAAAAACTGTTTTTT.

Comment on this clone: Different DNA sequences within this sample yield the same CDR3. This rearrangement joins TRBV6-5 to TRBJ2-1, with TRBD2 identical over 16 bases. The CDR3 loop spans 16 amino acids. With V trimmed by 2 bases and J by 7 bases, 2 bases remained unmatched. Germline V CDR1 and CDR2: MNHEY, SVGAGI. CDR3 protein: CASSYRGLAGGNEQFF. The CDR3, as DNA: TGTGCCAGCAGTTACCGGGGACTAGCGGGAGGGAATGAGCAGTTCTTC.

V usage is TRBV7-2 and J usage is TRBJ2-5, with D unresolved. In germline, CDR1 is SGHTA, CDR2 FQGNSA. The germline V and J ends were trimmed by 1 base and 5 bases, with 11 bases remaining between them. This CDR3 is built from 14 residues. CDR3 in amino acids: CASSLGRGRETQYF. For the CDR3, the DNA is TGTGCCAGCAGCTTAGGCCGTGGCCGGGAGACCCAGTACTTC.